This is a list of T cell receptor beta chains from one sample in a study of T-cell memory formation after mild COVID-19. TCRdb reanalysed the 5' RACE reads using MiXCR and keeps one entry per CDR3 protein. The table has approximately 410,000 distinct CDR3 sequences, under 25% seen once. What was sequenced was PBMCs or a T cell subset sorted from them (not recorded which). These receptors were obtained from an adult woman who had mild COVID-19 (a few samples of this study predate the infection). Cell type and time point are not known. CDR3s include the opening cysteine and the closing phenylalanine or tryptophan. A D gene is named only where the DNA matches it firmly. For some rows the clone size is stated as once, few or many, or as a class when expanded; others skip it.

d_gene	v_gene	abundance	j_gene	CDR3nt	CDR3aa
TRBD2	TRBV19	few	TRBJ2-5	TGTGCCAGTAGTACCCCCCGGGGGGGGCCGGAATCAGAGACCCAGTACTTC	CASSTPRGGPESETQYF
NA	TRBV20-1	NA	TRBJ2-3	TGCAGTGCTAGATTACCCCACGGGGGACCAGCACCTAGGGGTGGAGATACGCAGTATTTT	CSARLPHGGPAPRGGDTQYF
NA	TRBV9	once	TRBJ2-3	TGTGCCAACAGCGCAGCCCCGGGGGACCTTGGAGATACGCAGTATTTT	CANSAAPGDLGDTQYF
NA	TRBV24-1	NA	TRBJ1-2	TGTGCCACCAGGGGGCCGTCAGGCTACACCTTC	CATRGPSGYTF
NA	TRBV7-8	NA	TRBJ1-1	TGTGCCAGCAGCTCATCTCTCTACAGCAACACTGAAGCTTTCTTT	CASSSSLYSNTEAFF
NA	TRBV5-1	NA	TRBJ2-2	TGCGCCAGCAGCCGCCTTACTACAGGGAACACCGGGGAGCTGTTTTTT	CASSRLTTGNTGELFF
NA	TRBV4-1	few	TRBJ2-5	TGCGCCAGCAGCCAAGTGGGGGCTCAAGAGACCCAGTACTTC	CASSQVGAQETQYF
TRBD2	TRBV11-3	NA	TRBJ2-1	TGTGCCAGCAGCTTATCTGGACTAGCGGGAGCCAATGAGCAGTTCTTC	CASSLSGLAGANEQFF
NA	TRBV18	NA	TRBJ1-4	TGTGCCAGCTCACGAGAAGCGCTCACTAATGAAAAACTGTTTTTT	CASSREALTNEKLFF
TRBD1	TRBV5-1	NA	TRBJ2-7	TGCGCCAGCAGCAGAGGGGACAGCTACTCCTACGAGCAGTACTTC	CASSRGDSYSYEQYF
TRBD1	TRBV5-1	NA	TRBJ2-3	TGCGCCAGCAGCTCGGGACAGCCCACAGATACGCAGTATTTT	CASSSGQPTDTQYF
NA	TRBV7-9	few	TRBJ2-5	TGTGCCAGCAGCACCTGGGACTTTTCAGAGACCCAGTACTTC	CASSTWDFSETQYF
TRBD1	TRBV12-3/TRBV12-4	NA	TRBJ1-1	TGTGCCAGCAGTCCGGGACAGGGAGGGCTGGCGAACACTGAAGCTTTCTTT	CASSPGQGGLANTEAFF
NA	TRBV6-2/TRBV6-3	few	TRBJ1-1	TGTGCCAGCAGTTACGGCCAGTACCGGGGGACTGAAGCTTTCTTT	CASSYGQYRGTEAFF
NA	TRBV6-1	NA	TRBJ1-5	TGTGCCAGCAGTGGGGCAGGGACCGTCTTGGGTCAGCCCCAGCATTTT	CASSGAGTVLGQPQHF
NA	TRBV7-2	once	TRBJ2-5	TGTGCCAGCAGCTTAGTGGTGGGAGGAGAGACCCAGTACTTC	CASSLVVGGETQYF
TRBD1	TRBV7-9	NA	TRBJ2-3	TGTGCCAGCAGCCCACGCCAGGGGACAGGGACCGATACGCAGTATTTT	CASSPRQGTGTDTQYF
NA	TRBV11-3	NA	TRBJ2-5	TGTGCCAGCACGCTCGGCGGGGAGACCCAGTACTTC	CASTLGGETQYF
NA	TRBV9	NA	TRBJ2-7	TGTGCCAGCAGCATAACTAGCAGCTACGAGCAGTACTTC	CASSITSSYEQYF
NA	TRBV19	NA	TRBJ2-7	TGTGCCAGTAGTATGGCGGGTACGATCTACGAGCAGTACTTC	CASSMAGTIYEQYF
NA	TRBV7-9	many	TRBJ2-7	TGTGCCAGCAGGCCAGTAGGGGGACACGGCTACGAGCAGTACTTC	CASRPVGGHGYEQYF
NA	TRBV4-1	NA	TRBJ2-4	TGCGCCAGCAGCCCCGCAGGGTCTCCGCCTCGAGCCAAAAACATTCAGTACTTC	CASSPAGSPPRAKNIQYF
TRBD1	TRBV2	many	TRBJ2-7	TGTGCCAGCAGCTTAGGGCAGGGGGCGAACTACGAGCAGTACTTC	CASSLGQGANYEQYF
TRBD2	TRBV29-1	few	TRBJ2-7	TGCAGCGTTGAACGGGCTAGCGGGAACTCCTACGAGCAGTACTTC	CSVERASGNSYEQYF
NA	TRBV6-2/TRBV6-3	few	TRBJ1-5	TGTGCCAGCAGTTCGTATGGGATTACGCCCCAGCATTTT	CASSSYGITPQHF
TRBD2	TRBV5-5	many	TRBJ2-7	TGTGCCAGCAGCTTTCTCGGGGGGGATTCCTACGAGCAGTACTTC	CASSFLGGDSYEQYF
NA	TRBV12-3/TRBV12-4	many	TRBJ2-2	TGTGCCGGCCTAGTGGGGGCAACCGGGGAGCTGTTTTTT	CAGLVGATGELFF
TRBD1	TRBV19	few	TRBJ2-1	TGTGCCAGTAGTGACTTGACAGGGTCCTACAATGAGCAGTTCTTC	CASSDLTGSYNEQFF
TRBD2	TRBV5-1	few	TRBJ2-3	TGTGCCAGCAGCTTGATAGCGGGGGGCACAGATACGCAGTATTTT	CASSLIAGGTDTQYF
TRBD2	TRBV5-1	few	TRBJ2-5	TGCGCCAGCAGCTATGGACTGGGGGGGCAAGAGACCCAGTACTTC	CASSYGLGGQETQYF
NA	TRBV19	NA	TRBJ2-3	TGTGCCACCCTAAGACCGGGCGCAGATACGCAGTATTTT	CATLRPGADTQYF
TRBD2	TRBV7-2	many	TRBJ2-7	TGTGCCAGCTCACCTAGCGGCCTATCCTACGAGCAGTACTTC	CASSPSGLSYEQYF
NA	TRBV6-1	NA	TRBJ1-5	TGTGCCAGCAGACGCGCCTCTGACAGTAGCAATCAGCCCCAGCATTTT	CASRRASDSSNQPQHF
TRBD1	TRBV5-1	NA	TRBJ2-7	TGCGCCAGCTCAACCCCCGGGACAGGGTCCCACGAGCAGTACTTC	CASSTPGTGSHEQYF
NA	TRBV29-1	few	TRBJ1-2	TGCAGCGTTGTGAATAATCATGGCTACACCTTC	CSVVNNHGYTF
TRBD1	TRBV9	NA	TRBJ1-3	TGTGCCAGCAGCGCGGGGACAGGGGGCATTTCTGGAAACACCATATATTTT	CASSAGTGGISGNTIYF
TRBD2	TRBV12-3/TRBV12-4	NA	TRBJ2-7	TGTGCCAGCAGTTTAGCACTAGCGGGGTCGGCCTACGAGCAGTACTTC	CASSLALAGSAYEQYF
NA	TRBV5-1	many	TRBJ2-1	TGCGCCAGCAGCTTGGGCGATAGCTCCTACAATGAGCAGTTCTTC	CASSLGDSSYNEQFF
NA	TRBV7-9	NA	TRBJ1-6	TGTGCCAGCAGCCCTACGGGACGGGATAATTCACCCCTCCACTTT	CASSPTGRDNSPLHF
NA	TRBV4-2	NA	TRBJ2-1	TGTGCCAGCAGCCAAGAAAGGCGACGGGGGCCCTTCTACAATGAGCAGTTCTTC	CASSQERRRGPFYNEQFF
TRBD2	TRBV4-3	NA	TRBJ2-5	TGCGCCAGCAGCCAGACTCGGGCCTTGACTAGCGGACAAGAGACCCAGTACTTC	CASSQTRALTSGQETQYF
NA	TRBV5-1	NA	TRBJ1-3	TGCGCCAGCAGCTCGGACGGGGGCACTGGAAACACCATATATTTT	CASSSDGGTGNTIYF
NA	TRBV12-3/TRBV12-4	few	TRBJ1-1	TGTGCCAGCAGCAACCGGGTCCCCAGTGAAGCTTTCTTT	CASSNRVPSEAFF
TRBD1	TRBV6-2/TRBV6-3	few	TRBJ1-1	TGTGCCAGCAGGGGACAGGGGCGCCACACTGAAGCTTTCTTT	CASRGQGRHTEAFF
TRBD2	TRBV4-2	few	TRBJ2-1	TGTGCCAGCAGCCAAGATGGCCTAGCGGCCATTTCCTACAATGAGCAGTTCTTC	CASSQDGLAAISYNEQFF
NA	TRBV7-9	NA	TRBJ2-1	TGTGCCAGCAGCTTAGGGGGGCGCCACAATGAGCAGTTCTTC	CASSLGGRHNEQFF
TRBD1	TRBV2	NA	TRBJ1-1	TGTGCCAGCAGTAAACACCCCAGACAGGGGTCCACTGAAGCTTTCTTT	CASSKHPRQGSTEAFF
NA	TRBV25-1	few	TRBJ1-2	TGTGCCAGCAGTGACCAGCTCCCAGGGAAGGGCTACACCTTC	CASSDQLPGKGYTF
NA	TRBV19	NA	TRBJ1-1	TGTGCCAGTGGTGGGGCGACCGGCACTGAAGCTTTCTTT	CASGGATGTEAFF
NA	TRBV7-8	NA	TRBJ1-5	TGTGCCAGCAGCTTAGCAGGGGGAAGCAATCAGCCCCAGCATTTT	CASSLAGGSNQPQHF
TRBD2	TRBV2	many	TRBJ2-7	TGTGCCAGCAGTGAAGCACGAGCGGGGGCCTACGAGCAGTACTTC	CASSEARAGAYEQYF
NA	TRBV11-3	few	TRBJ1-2	TGTGCCAGCAGCTTCGACAGGAACTATGGCTACACCTTC	CASSFDRNYGYTF
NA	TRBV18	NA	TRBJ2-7	TGTGCCAGCTCATCGGGACTCGAGAGCTCCTACGAGCAGTACTTC	CASSSGLESSYEQYF
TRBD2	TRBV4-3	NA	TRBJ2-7	TGCGCCAGCAGCCCAGGACTAGCGGGAAGGGAGCAGTACTTC	CASSPGLAGREQYF
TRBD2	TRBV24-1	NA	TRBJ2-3	TGTGCCACCAGTGATGTGACTAGCGCCTCAGGTAGCACAGATACGCAGTATTTT	CATSDVTSASGSTDTQYF